This is a list of T cell receptor beta chains from one sample in a study of blood T cell repertoires in COVID-19. Here immunoSEQ multiplex PCR was the method, and the copy in TCRdb shows in-frame clones only, minus some. Of 150,000 or so clones in the sample, around 86% were seen once. The sample comprised peripheral blood. These receptors came from a human donor in a cohort sampled during active COVID-19. Each CDR3 is given with its conserved first and last residue. D genes are given only for firm matches. Size is omitted from some rows. Given values are once, few, many or a class for expanded clones.

cdr3_aa,cdr3_nt,clone_size,d_call,j_call,v_call
CATSTGGMIGNFYEQYF,TGTGCCACCAGCACAGGGGGCATGATCGGGAACTTCTACGAGCAGTACTTC,NA,TRBD1,TRBJ2-7,TRBV15
CATREQKAAFF,TGTGCCACACGGGAGCAGAAGGCAGCTTTCTTT,NA,NA,TRBJ1-1,TRBV6-5
CASSQSQGSGYTF,TGTGCCAGCAGCCAATCACAGGGGTCCGGCTACACCTTC,few,TRBD1,TRBJ1-2,TRBV3-1/TRBV3-2
CASSYSSGSTEQYF,TGTGCCAGCAGTTACTCTAGCGGGTCCACCGAGCAGTACTTC,NA,TRBD2,TRBJ2-7,TRBV6-5
CASSLRTGEASEQFF,TGTGCCAGCAGCCTAAGGACAGGCGAGGCCTCTGAGCAGTTCTTC,NA,TRBD1,TRBJ2-1,TRBV11-3
CASSSTHRVYEQYF,TGTGCCAGTAGTAGCACACACAGGGTGTACGAGCAGTACTTC,NA,NA,TRBJ2-7,TRBV19
CASSLNRDRGHEQYF,TGTGCCAGCAGCTTAAACCGGGACAGGGGCCACGAGCAGTACTTC,NA,TRBD1,TRBJ2-7,TRBV7-8
CASSLGGTSGSPTNEQFF,TGTGCCAGCAGCTTGGGGGGGACTAGCGGGAGTCCGACCAATGAGCAGTTCTTC,NA,TRBD2,TRBJ2-1,TRBV5-4
CASSLGAGGLYEQYF,TGTGCCAGCAGCCTTGGGGCGGGAGGGCTCTACGAGCAGTACTTC,once,TRBD2,TRBJ2-7,TRBV11-1
CASSFRRQGALYGYTF,TGTGCCAGCAGCTTCCGCCGACAGGGGGCACTGTATGGCTACACCTTC,NA,TRBD1,TRBJ1-2,TRBV7-8
CASSQDLGTGYSTDTQYF,TGTGCCAGCAGCCAAGATTTGGGGACAGGGTACTCCACAGATACGCAGTATTTT,NA,TRBD1,TRBJ2-3,TRBV4-2
CASSQPGQGMSYEQYF,TGTGCCAGCAGCCAACCCGGACAGGGAATGTCCTACGAGCAGTACTTC,NA,TRBD1,TRBJ2-7,TRBV4-2
CAISDRDRGLQPQHF,TGTGCCATCAGTGACAGGGACAGGGGGCTTCAGCCCCAGCATTTT,NA,TRBD1,TRBJ1-5,TRBV10-3
CASSLGPSGRNFEQFF,TGCGCCAGCAGCTTAGGCCCTAGCGGGAGGAATTTTGAGCAGTTCTTC,NA,TRBD2,TRBJ2-1,TRBV5-1
CASSPHASGAPLTDTQYF,TGTGCCAGCTCACCACACGCTAGCGGAGCCCCACTGACAGATACGCAGTATTTT,NA,TRBD2,TRBJ2-3,TRBV18
CASSESGAEKLFF,TGCGCCAGCAGTGAGTCGGGGGCTGAAAAACTGTTTTTT,NA,NA,TRBJ1-4,TRBV10-2
CASTYSNQPQHF,TGTGCCAGCACCTATAGCAATCAGCCCCAGCATTTT,NA,NA,TRBJ1-5,TRBV6-6
CASSFRRNTEAFF,TGTGCCAGCAGTTTTCGCAGGAACACTGAAGCTTTCTTT,NA,NA,TRBJ1-1,TRBV12-3/TRBV12-4
CASRPQGGAYTEAFF,TGTGCCAGCAGGCCCCAGGGGGGTGCCTACACTGAAGCTTTCTTT,NA,TRBD1,TRBJ1-1,TRBV28
CASSLAGTRVPWSEQFF,TGTGCCAGCAGCTTAGCAGGGACTAGGGTCCCCTGGAGTGAGCAGTTCTTC,NA,TRBD2,TRBJ2-1,TRBV7-8
CASSTRREVVETQYF,TGTGCCAGTAGTACTCGACGGGAGGTGGTGGAGACCCAGTACTTC,NA,TRBD2,TRBJ2-5,TRBV19
CASSPSGNTEAFF,TGTGCCAGCTCACCCTCGGGGAACACTGAAGCTTTCTTT,NA,NA,TRBJ1-1,TRBV18
CASSVGLGLAVQETQYF,TGTGCCAGCAGCGTGGGCCTCGGGCTAGCGGTACAAGAGACCCAGTACTTC,NA,TRBD2,TRBJ2-5,TRBV9
CASSRQPEQYF,TGTGCCAGCAGCCGACAGCCCGAGCAGTACTTC,NA,NA,TRBJ2-7,TRBV28
CATSDQGQGDLRNEQFF,TGTGCCACCAGTGATCAAGGACAGGGAGACCTCCGTAATGAGCAGTTCTTC,NA,TRBD1,TRBJ2-1,TRBV24-1
CACTGTSGRRGTQYF,TGTGCCTGCACAGGGACTAGCGGGAGGCGGGGGACGCAGTATTTT,once,TRBD2,TRBJ2-3,TRBV30
CASSEAAPTLGRSEKLFF,TGTGCCAGCAGTGAAGCAGCCCCGACTTTGGGTCGGAGCGAAAAACTGTTTTTT,NA,NA,TRBJ1-4,TRBV6-1
CASSRTGRGTYEQYF,TGTGCCAGCAGCCGCACTGGGCGGGGGACCTACGAGCAGTACTTC,NA,TRBD2,TRBJ2-7,TRBV14
CASNSGDTEAFF,TGTGCCAGCAATTCGGGGGACACTGAAGCTTTCTTT,NA,NA,TRBJ1-1,TRBV28
CASHRPGTGIPEQYF,TGTGCCAGCCACCGACCTGGGACAGGGATTCCCGAGCAGTACTTC,NA,TRBD1,TRBJ2-7,TRBV5-4
CASSARQGTLNTGELFF,TGTGCCAGCAGTGCCCGACAGGGGACCCTTAACACCGGGGAGCTGTTTTTT,NA,TRBD1,TRBJ2-2,TRBV6-1
CSVAGTGAYEQYF,TGCAGCGTTGCCGGGACAGGAGCCTACGAGCAGTACTTC,NA,TRBD1,TRBJ2-7,TRBV29-1
CASRRTGDQPQHF,TGTGCCAGCCGGAGGACAGGGGACCAGCCCCAGCATTTT,few,TRBD1,TRBJ1-5,TRBV6-5
CASSRTSGKNTGELFF,TGTGCCAGCTCAAGGACTAGCGGGAAGAACACCGGGGAGCTGTTTTTT,NA,TRBD2,TRBJ2-2,TRBV11-2
CSVERGIGGRNGYTF,TGCAGCGTTGAAAGGGGGATCGGGGGGCGGAATGGCTACACCTTC,NA,NA,TRBJ1-2,TRBV29-1
CASSVSLAGLTDTQYF,TGTGCCAGCAGCGTTTCACTAGCGGGGTTGACAGATACGCAGTATTTT,NA,TRBD2,TRBJ2-3,TRBV9
CASSKTGTEAFF,TGTGCCAGCAGCAAGACGGGAACTGAAGCTTTCTTT,NA,NA,TRBJ1-1,TRBV11-1
CASSTSEAGAGEQFF,TGTGCCAGCAGCACCTCTGAAGCGGGAGCTGGAGAGCAGTTCTTC,NA,TRBD2,TRBJ2-1,TRBV2
CASSLAVGLAGWSQFF,TGTGCCAGCAGCTTAGCCGTGGGACTAGCGGGATGGTCGCAGTTCTTC,NA,TRBD2,TRBJ2-1,TRBV7-8
CASRNQTGVFGYTF,TGTGCCAGCAGAAATCAGACAGGGGTGTTTGGCTACACCTTC,NA,TRBD1,TRBJ1-2,TRBV6-5
CAISESTSGARGHEQFF,TGTGCCATCAGTGAGTCCACTAGCGGGGCGAGGGGGCATGAGCAGTTCTTC,NA,TRBD2,TRBJ2-1,TRBV10-3
CATSDSPGTGSGANVLTF,TGTGCCACCAGTGATTCACCCGGGACAGGTTCCGGGGCCAACGTCCTGACTTTC,NA,TRBD1,TRBJ2-6,TRBV24-1
CASRGQSSNQPQHF,TGTGCCAGCAGGGGACAGTCTAGCAATCAGCCCCAGCATTTT,few,TRBD1,TRBJ1-5,TRBV27
CSASPSGRDTDTQYF,TGCAGTGCTAGTCCTAGCGGGAGGGATACAGATACGCAGTATTTT,NA,TRBD2,TRBJ2-3,TRBV20-1
CASSLGQYNQPQHF,TGTGCCAGCAGCTTAGGGCAGTATAATCAGCCCCAGCATTTT,NA,NA,TRBJ1-5,TRBV7-2
CASSLTTSGRQAPETQYF,TGTGCCAGCAGCTTAACAACTAGCGGGAGGCAAGCCCCAGAGACCCAGTACTTC,NA,TRBD2,TRBJ2-5,TRBV7-3
CAWTYGLAGGQQYF,TGTGCCTGGACCTACGGACTAGCGGGAGGTCAGCAGTATTTT,NA,TRBD2,TRBJ2-3,TRBV30
CATGAVMNTEAFF,TGTGCCACTGGGGCGGTCATGAACACTGAAGCTTTCTTT,NA,NA,TRBJ1-1,TRBV15
CASSLNQYEQYF,TGCGCCAGCAGCTTGAATCAATACGAGCAGTACTTC,NA,NA,TRBJ2-7,TRBV5-1
CASSRRVDGNEQFF,TGCGCCAGCAGCCGGAGGGTCGATGGGAATGAGCAGTTCTTC,NA,NA,TRBJ2-1,TRBV5-1